The 24 T cell receptor beta chains given below trace back to one sample, sequenced in a study of blood T cell repertoires in COVID-19. Libraries were prepared by immunoSEQ multiplex PCR; TCRdb keeps only in-frame clonotypes and omits some of them. In the table there are around 180,000 clones, about 74% of which are singletons. Material: peripheral blood. The receptors here all came from an elderly woman with acute or convalescent COVID-19.

The chain joins TRBV5-1 to TRBJ1-2; a possible D gene is TRBD1 (5 bases). This CDR3 spans 16 amino acids. V was clipped by 3 bases and J by 3 bases, with 18 bases between them. Germline V gene sequence: CDR1 SGHRS, CDR2 YFSETQ. CDR3 protein: CASSSLPTPGDYGYTF. The CDR3 nucleotides read TGCGCCAGCAGCTCGCTACCGACACCGGGGGACTATGGCTACACCTTC. The complete variable domain, with remaining parts taken from reference TRBV5-1 and TRBJ1-2, reads KAGVTQTPRYLIKTRGQQVTLSCSPISGHRSVSWYQQTPGQGLQFLFEYFSETQRNKGNFPGRFSGRQFSNSRSEMNVSTLELGDSALYLCASSSLPTPGDYGYTFGSGTRLTVV.

The chain combines TRBV6-5 with TRBJ1-6; a weak D match, TRBD1 (5 bases). This CDR3 has 15 amino acids. V was clipped by 6 bases and J by 5 bases, with 14 bases between them. Germline CDR1 and CDR2: MNHEY and SVGAGI. The CDR3 coding sequence is TGTGCCAGCAGGACTCTGGGGCCAGATAATTCACCCCTCCACTTT. Protein product: CASRTLGPDNSPLHF.

This chain joins TRBV27 and TRBJ2-3, with 9 bases that match TRBD1. V shed 8 bases and J 2 bases; nucleotides not matched to a gene: 2. This CDR3 region has 13 residues. CDR1 is MNHEY and CDR2 is SMNVEV in the germline V gene (reference sequence). This chain's CDR3 is CASWDRATDTQYF. The CDR3 DNA sequence: TGTGCCAGCTGGGACAGGGCCACAGATACGCAGTATTTT.

This sequence joins TRBV30 and TRBJ1-5; D gene uncertain. There are 13 residues in the CDR3. The germline V gene encodes CDR1 GTSNPN and CDR2 SVGIG (reference sequence). Trimming removed 1 base at V and 3 bases at J, with 7 bases between. CDR3 nucleotides: TGTGCCTGGAGTGCCCGAGACAATCAGCCCCAGCATTTT. Amino acids: CAWSARDNQPQHF.

The V call is TRBV28, the J call TRBJ2-7, with 9 bases matching TRBD2. This CDR3 is built from 16 residues. Trimming removed 2 bases from V and 4 bases from J; junction bases left unmatched: 9. CDR1 MDHEN and CDR2 SYDVKM come from the germline V gene. The CDR3 loop reads CASSLDGGRVPYEQYF. The CDR3 bases are TGTGCCAGCAGTTTAGACGGCGGGAGGGTTCCGTACGAGCAGTACTTC. Together with reference TRBV28 and TRBJ2-7, the CDR3 gives the full variable domain: DVKVTQSSRYLVKRTGEKVFLECVQDMDHENMFWYRQDPGLGLRLIYFSYDVKMKEKGDIPEGYSVSREKKERFSLILESASTNQTSMYLCASSLDGGRVPYEQYFGPGTRLTVT.

This chain connects TRBV28 to TRBJ1-4, with TRBD1 matching 12 bases. CDR1 is MDHEN and CDR2 is SYDVKM in the germline V gene. V lost 5 bases to trimming and J lost 16 bases; unmatched junction nucleotides: 17. The length of the CDR3 is 16 residues. CDR3 amino acids: CASSITGTGGRLMRFF. As DNA, the CDR3 is TGTGCCAGCAGTATCACCGGGACAGGGGGCAGGCTAATGAGGTTTTTT.

The J gene is TRBJ2-3, the V gene TRBV28; tentative D call: TRBD2 (5 bases). This CDR3 contains 13 residues. V lost 2 bases and J 5 bases, leaving 8 bases between the germline ends. Per the germline V gene, CDR1 is MDHEN and CDR2 is SYDVKM. CDR3 in amino acids: CASSLLAEDTQYF. DNA for the CDR3: TGTGCCAGCAGTTTACTAGCAGAAGATACGCAGTATTTT. Based on the CDR3 plus reference TRBV28 and TRBJ2-3, the full variable domain is DVKVTQSSRYLVKRTGEKVFLECVQDMDHENMFWYRQDPGLGLRLIYFSYDVKMKEKGDIPEGYSVSREKKERFSLILESASTNQTSMYLCASSLLAEDTQYFGPGTRLTVL.

The chain couples TRBV27 to TRBJ2-5; 13 bases line up with TRBD2. This CDR3 contains 16 residues. Germline CDR1 MNHEY, CDR2 SMNVEV (reference sequence). Germline trimming cut 5 bases from V and 8 bases from J; bases unmatched to any gene: 11. The CDR3 DNA follows: TGTGCCAGCAGTAAGCGGACTAGCGGGAGTGGGGAAACCCAGTACTTC. This codes for CASSKRTSGSGETQYF.

The chain couples TRBV5-5 to TRBJ2-1, with 8 bases fitting TRBD2. The CDR3 is 16 residues long. Germline CDR1 is SGHKS and CDR2 is YYEKEE (reference sequence). V was pared by 0 bases and J by 4 bases, with 6 bases of the junction left unmatched. The CDR3 DNA is TGTGCCAGCAGCTTGGCTGGTAGCGGGGATTACAATGAGCAGTTCTTC. It is translated as CASSLAGSGDYNEQFF.

CDR3 sequence: CASSPLGATTYEQYF. DNA of the CDR3: TGTGCCAGCAGTCCCCTGGGAGCGACAACCTACGAGCAGTACTTC. The J gene is TRBJ2-7, the V gene TRBV28; TRBD2 is a possible D gene (5 bases). The CDR3 spans 15 residues. CDR1 and CDR2 from the germline V gene are MDHEN and SYDVKM. The V end was cut by 5 bases, the J end by 2 bases, with 16 bases between.

This chain uses TRBV7-2 with TRBJ2-5; 11 positions match TRBD2. J was trimmed by 2 bases and V by 4 bases; bases with no gene match: 3. Germline-derived CDR1 and CDR2 are SGHTA and FQGNSA. The CDR3 covers 15 residues. The CDR3 sequence: CASSSLAGVQETQYF. The CDR3 bases are TGTGCCAGCAGCTCACTAGCGGGAGTACAAGAGACCCAGTACTTC.

There are a few counts of this clone. The chain joins TRBV2 to TRBJ1-6, with TRBD1 identical over 12 bases. CDR1 and CDR2 from the germline V gene are SNHLY and FYNNEI. Trimming at V came to 1 base and at J to 9 bases, leaving 10 bases not matched to a gene. CDR3 size: 18 residues. In DNA, the CDR3 is TGTGCCAGCAGTGAAGAGGGGACAGGGGGCCCTAATAGTTCACCCCTCCACTTT. Its translation is CASSEEGTGGPNSSPLHF.

The chain uses TRBV6-2 or TRBV6-3 and TRBJ2-2; 15 bases match TRBD2. V gave up 2 bases and J gave up 6 bases; unmatched junction bases: 10. The length of the CDR3 is 19 residues. Germline V gene data show CDR1 as MNHEY and CDR2 as SVGEGT. The CDR3 nucleotides are TGTGCCAGCAGTTACCAACAGTCCGGACTAGCGGGAGGGGCCGGGGAGCTGTTTTTT. Translation gives CASSYQQSGLAGGAGELFF.

This clone showed up just once. The rearrangement joins TRBV5-1 to TRBJ2-3; D ambiguous. This CDR3 region has 17 residues. Between the trimmed V and J ends, which lost 3 bases and 0 bases, there was a span of 17 bases. The germline V gene encodes CDR1 SGHRS and CDR2 YFSETQ. DNA for the CDR3: TGCGCCAGCAGCTCGACTGCCCCGCATCCTAGCACAGATACGCAGTATTTT. Translating gives CASSSTAPHPSTDTQYF.

The rearrangement links TRBV4-3 to TRBJ1-1; no reliable D call. The V end lost 0 bases, the J end lost 3 bases, and 14 bases lay between the germline ends. The CDR3 runs to 16 residues. The germline V gene has CDR1 LGHNA and CDR2 YSLEER. For the CDR3, the DNA is TGCGCCAGCAGCCAAGATCCGGAAGGGAGGCACACTGAAGCTTTCTTT. Translating gives CASSQDPEGRHTEAFF.

This clone has only a few counts. J is TRBJ1-1 and V is TRBV10-2, with TRBD1 as a possible D gene (6 bases). The CDR3 has 12 amino acids. V shed 8 bases and J shed 10 bases, with 17 bases lying between them. The germline V gene has CDR1 WSHSY and CDR2 SAAADI. The chain's CDR3 is CASGRTVASAFF. In DNA, the CDR3 is TGCGCCAGCGGTAGGACAGTCGCTTCAGCTTTCTTT.

The table lists this clone with many counts. The rearrangement joins TRBV5-6 to TRBJ2-7; 7 nucleotides match TRBD1. The germline V gene has CDR1 SGHDT and CDR2 YYEEEE. V lost 4 bases and J lost 4; bases outside the gene matches: 14. The CDR3 runs to 16 residues. The CDR3 DNA reads TGTGCCAGCAGCCTCCGATCCGGGACAGAGGCGTACGAGCAGTACTTC. Translated: CASSLRSGTEAYEQYF.

The chain is built from TRBV6-2 or TRBV6-3 and TRBJ2-7; 7 nucleotides match TRBD2. CDR1 is MNHEY, CDR2 SVGEGT, per germline. This CDR3 comprises 17 residues. Germline trimming cut 0 bases from V and 0 bases from J; bases unmatched to any gene: 8. The CDR3 loop is CASSYSMSGESSYEQYF. The CDR3 nucleotides are TGTGCCAGCAGTTACTCGATGAGCGGGGAGAGCTCCTACGAGCAGTACTTC.

This sequence joins TRBV11-3 and TRBJ2-1; 10 bases match TRBD2. After removal of 3 bases from V and 8 bases from J, the junction contained 7 bases not matched to a gene. The CDR3 runs 15 residues. Germline CDR1 reads SGHNT; CDR2 reads YENEEA. The CDR3 region is CASSLEPSGRYEQFF. Here the CDR3 DNA reads TGTGCCAGCAGCTTGGAGCCTAGCGGGAGATATGAGCAGTTCTTC.

The chain uses TRBV6-5 and TRBJ1-6; no clear D. CDR3 length: 13 amino acids. V gave up 9 bases and J gave up 7 bases, with 13 bases separating them. Germline lookup yields CDR1 MNHEY and CDR2 SVGAGI. This CDR3 is CASTIRWNSPLHF. The CDR3 region has the DNA TGTGCCAGTACTATTCGGTGGAATTCACCCCTCCACTTT.

This sequence joins TRBV28 and TRBJ1-3; D not resolved. V lost 9 bases to trimming and J lost 0 bases, with 18 bases between them. Germline assignment: CDR1 MDHEN and CDR2 SYDVKM. This CDR3 region has 16 residues. The CDR3 is CASKLSGSLSGNTIYF. CDR3 coding DNA: TGTGCCAGTAAACTCAGTGGGAGCCTCTCTGGAAACACCATATATTTT.

The chain recombines TRBV5-6 with TRBJ2-2; D is ambiguous. CDR3 size: 12 residues. V gave up 4 bases and J gave up 1 base, with 2 bases separating them. Germline CDR1 and CDR2: SGHDT and YYEEEE. The CDR3 sequence is CASSRNTGELFF. In DNA form, the CDR3 reads TGTGCCAGCAGCCGGAACACCGGGGAGCTGTTTTTT. The entire variable domain, with the rest obtained from reference TRBV5-6 and TRBJ2-2, is as follows: DAGVTQSPTHLIKTRGQQVTLRCSPKSGHDTVSWYQQALGQGPQFIFQYYEEEERQRGNFPDRFSGHQFPNYSSELNVNALLLGDSALYLCASSRNTGELFFGEGSRLTVL.

This sequence joins TRBV4-2 and TRBJ1-4; 10 bases align to TRBD1. The CDR3 sequence is 15 residues long. V lost 4 bases to trimming and J lost 8 bases; unmatched junction nucleotides: 7. The germline V gene has CDR1 LGHNA and CDR2 YNFKEQ. The CDR3 region has the DNA TGTGCCAGCAGCCCATCCGGGACAGGGGTCGAAAAACTGTTTTTT. Protein: CASSPSGTGVEKLFF.

CDR3 nucleotides: TGTGCCAGTAGTCCCCGTGGGGGCCTGAGGAACGAGCAGTACTTC. Translation: CASSPRGGLRNEQYF. The chain couples TRBV19 to TRBJ2-7; weak D call: TRBD1 (6 bases). V shed 5 bases and J shed 5 bases, with 19 bases lying between them. The CDR3 has 15 residues. CDR1 is LNHDA, CDR2 SQIVND, per germline (reference sequence).